This T cell receptor beta chain was identified during a study of blood T cell repertoires in COVID-19. At the level of the study: The United States, Italy and Spain were the sources of the acute and convalescent COVID-19 samples. The cDNA or gDNA used as material had been derived from T cells, B-cell-depleted T cells, or PBMCs.

The study drew participants aged about 18 to 89 years from about two dozen US areas. Authors' analysis steps: Reference gene primer amplification in the assay estimated nucleated cell counts. Sequenced by immunoSEQ multiplex PCR; TCRdb stores in-frame clones only, minus some. The DNA was the basis for D and trimming; V, J and clone size are from that table. The sample holds approximately 200,000 clones; about nine tenths are singletons and the top ten take over 9%. The V gene's germline CDR1 is SGDLS and CDR2 YYNGEE. The CDR3 is made up of 16 amino acids. After removal of 2 bases from V and 3 bases from J, the junction contained 6 bases not matched to a gene.

V is TRBV9 and J is TRBJ2-2; TRBD1 matches 8 bases. This TCR was recovered from a man between 18 and 35 years old with acute COVID-19. Material: PBMCs or T cells enriched from blood (not recorded which). DNA for the CDR3: TGTGCCAGCAGCGTGACAGGGGTTGTCGACACCGGGGAGCTGTTTTTT. Its protein is CASSVTGVVDTGELFF.